Each of the 12 T cell receptor beta chains below was sequenced from the same sample in a study of B cell selection in AIRE deficiency. Regulatory T cells were sorted as CD4+CD25hiCD127low/negative cells. Only in-frame clones appear in the TCRdb table, and some are missing; sequencing was by immunoSEQ multiplex PCR. Of about 22,000 clones in the sample, 85% to 95% were seen once. Sequences were obtained from CD4+CD25+ Tregs sorted from PBMCs. The receptor set was obtained from a human donor in good health.

The chain employs TRBV5-6 and TRBJ1-1; 10 nucleotides align to TRBD1. The CDR3 is made up of 15 amino acids. V trimming: 4 bases; J trimming: 1 base; junction bases outside the gene matches: 4. The germline CDR1 and CDR2 sequences are SGHDT and YYEEEE. CDR3 DNA: TGTGCCAGCAGCGCGACAGGGGGCGCGAACACTGAAGCTTTCTTT. Protein: CASSATGGANTEAFF.

This clone was found once. The V call is TRBV6-5, the J call TRBJ2-7; TRBD1 is a possible D gene (5 bases). Germline V gene lookup returns CDR1 MNHEY and CDR2 SVGAGI. V lost 6 bases to trimming and J lost 0 bases, with 12 bases between them. This CDR3 comprises 14 residues. CDR3 sequence (DNA): TGTGCCAGCAGACGGACATTAAGCTCCTACGAGCAGTACTTC. Amino acids: CASRRTLSSYEQYF.

The chain recombines TRBV5-1 with TRBJ1-1; TRBD1 agrees at 7 bases. The CDR3 is made up of 17 amino acids. The V and J ends lost 6 bases and 4 bases, in that order; junction bases with no gene match: 18. Germline CDR1 SGHRS, CDR2 YFSETQ. Written as DNA, the CDR3 is TGCGCCAGCAACCTCAGGGGGTCAGGGACGCCGGGCACTGAAGCTTTCTTT. It yields the protein CASNLRGSGTPGTEAFF.

V is TRBV10-3 and J is TRBJ2-1, with D unclear. V gave up 1 base and J gave up 0 bases, with 7 bases separating them. In germline, CDR1 is ENHRY, CDR2 SYGVKD. The CDR3 length is 15 residues. The CDR3 coding sequence is TGTGCCATCAGTGAGTGGCAGTTCTCCTACAATGAGCAGTTCTTC. This encodes CAISEWQFSYNEQFF.

This chain joins TRBV5-1 and TRBJ1-2; no reliable D call. The CDR3 spans 15 residues. Looked up from germline, CDR1 is SGHRS and CDR2 is YFSETQ. Trimming left V 3 bases short and J 0 bases short, with 12 bases between. DNA for the CDR3: TGCGCCAGCAGCTGGGAGGGAACGTCTAACTATGGCTACACCTTC. Protein sequence: CASSWEGTSNYGYTF.

The V call is TRBV6-1, the J call TRBJ2-2; 11 bases are a match to TRBD2. This CDR3 has 14 residues. The V and J ends lost 5 bases and 7 bases, in that order; junction bases with no gene match: 3. Germline-derived CDR1 and CDR2 are MNHNS and SASEGT. The CDR3 region is CASSLAGGVGELFF. In DNA form, the CDR3 reads TGTGCCAGCAGTCTAGCGGGGGGTGTCGGGGAGCTGTTTTTT.

The V call is TRBV6-1, the J call TRBJ1-1; 9 bases fit TRBD1. This CDR3 region has 15 residues. V was clipped by 6 bases and J by 0 bases; unmatched bases: 5. Looked up from germline, CDR1 is MNHNS and CDR2 is SASEGT. CDR3 bases: TGTGCCAGCAGGGGGACAGGGAACATGAACACTGAAGCTTTCTTT. As protein: CASRGTGNMNTEAFF.

The genes are TRBV5-5 and TRBJ1-4; maybe TRBD1 (5 bases). This CDR3 has 17 residues. Germline V gene lookup returns CDR1 SGHKS and CDR2 YYEKEE (reference sequence). V lost 0 bases and J 4 bases, leaving 16 bases between the germline ends. The CDR3 region is CASSLGGVGFFNEKLFF. CDR3 in DNA: TGTGCCAGCAGCTTGGGAGGGGTCGGGTTCTTTAATGAAAAACTGTTTTTT.

V is TRBV10-1 and J is TRBJ2-7; TRBD1 might be the D (5 bases). V gave up 3 bases and J gave up 0 bases, with 9 bases separating them. There are 14 residues in the CDR3. The germline gives CDR1 WNHNN, CDR2 SYGVQD (reference sequence). The CDR3 loop is CASSDHRSSYEQYF. CDR3 nucleotides: TGCGCCAGCAGTGACCACAGGAGCTCCTACGAGCAGTACTTC.

The V and J genes are TRBV6-1 and TRBJ2-7; a weak D match, TRBD1 (5 bases). CDR3 length equals 12 residues. Trimming shortened V by 5 bases and J by 4 bases, and 9 bases separated the two germline ends. CDR1 and CDR2 (germline): MNHNS, SASEGT. The CDR3 DNA follows: TGTGCCAGCAGTCCACAGGTTTACGAGCAGTACTTC. It is translated as CASSPQVYEQYF.

This CDR3 is CASSLGQNNEQFF. CDR3 DNA sequence: TGTGCCAGCAGCCTCGGACAGAATAATGAGCAGTTCTTC. This chain uses TRBV7-9 with TRBJ2-1, with a possible D match to TRBD1 (6 bases). This CDR3 has 13 amino acids. Between the trimmed V and J ends, which lost 5 bases and 7 bases, there was a span of 12 bases. Germline CDR1 and CDR2: SEHNR and FQNEAQ (reference sequence).

This chain uses TRBV5-4 with TRBJ2-7, with no clear D. The CDR3 is made up of 12 amino acids. V gave up 0 bases and J gave up 5 bases, with 6 bases separating them. The germline gives CDR1 SGHNT, CDR2 YYREEE (reference sequence). The CDR3 DNA reads TGTGCCAGCAGCTTGGAGGGCAACGAGCAGTACTTC. It yields the protein CASSLEGNEQYF.